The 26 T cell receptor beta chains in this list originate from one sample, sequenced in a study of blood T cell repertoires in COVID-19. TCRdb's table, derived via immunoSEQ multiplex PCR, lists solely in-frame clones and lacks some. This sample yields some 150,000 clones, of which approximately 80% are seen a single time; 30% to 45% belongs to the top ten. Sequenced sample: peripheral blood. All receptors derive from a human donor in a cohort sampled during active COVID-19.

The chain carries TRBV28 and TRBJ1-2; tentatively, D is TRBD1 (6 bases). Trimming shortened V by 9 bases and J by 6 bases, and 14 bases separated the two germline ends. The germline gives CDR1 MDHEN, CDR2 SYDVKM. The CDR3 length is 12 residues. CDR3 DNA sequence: TGTGCCAGTGGGGGCGGGGGGCATGGCTACACCTTC. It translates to CASGGGGHGYTF.

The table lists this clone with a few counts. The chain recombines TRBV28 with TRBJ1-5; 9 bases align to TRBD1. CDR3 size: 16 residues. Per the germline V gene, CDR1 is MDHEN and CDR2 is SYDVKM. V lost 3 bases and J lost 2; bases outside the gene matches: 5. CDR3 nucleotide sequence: TGTGCCAGCAGTTTGGGTAGGACAGGGGGCAATCAGCCCCAGCATTTT. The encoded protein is CASSLGRTGGNQPQHF. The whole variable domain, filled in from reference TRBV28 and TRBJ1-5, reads DVKVTQSSRYLVKRTGEKVFLECVQDMDHENMFWYRQDPGLGLRLIYFSYDVKMKEKGDIPEGYSVSREKKERFSLILESASTNQTSMYLCASSLGRTGGNQPQHFGDGTRLSIL.

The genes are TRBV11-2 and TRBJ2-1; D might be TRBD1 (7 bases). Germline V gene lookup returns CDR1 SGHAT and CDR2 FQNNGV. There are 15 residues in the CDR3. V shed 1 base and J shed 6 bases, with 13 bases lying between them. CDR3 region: CASSLGAGGPNEQFF. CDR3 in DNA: TGTGCCAGCAGCTTAGGGGCAGGGGGGCCCAATGAGCAGTTCTTC.

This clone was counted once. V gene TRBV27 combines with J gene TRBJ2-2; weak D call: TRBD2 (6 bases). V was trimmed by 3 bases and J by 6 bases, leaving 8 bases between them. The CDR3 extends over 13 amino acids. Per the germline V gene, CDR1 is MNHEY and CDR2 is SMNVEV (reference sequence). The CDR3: CASSLGGAGELFF. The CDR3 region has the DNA TGTGCCAGCAGTTTGGGGGGAGCCGGGGAGCTGTTTTTT.

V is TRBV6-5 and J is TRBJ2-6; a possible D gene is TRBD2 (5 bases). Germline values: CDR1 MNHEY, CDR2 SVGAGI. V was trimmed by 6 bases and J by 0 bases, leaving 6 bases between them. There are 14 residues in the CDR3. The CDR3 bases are TGTGCCAGCAGACGGGGCTCTGGGGCCAACGTCCTGACTTTC. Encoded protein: CASRRGSGANVLTF.

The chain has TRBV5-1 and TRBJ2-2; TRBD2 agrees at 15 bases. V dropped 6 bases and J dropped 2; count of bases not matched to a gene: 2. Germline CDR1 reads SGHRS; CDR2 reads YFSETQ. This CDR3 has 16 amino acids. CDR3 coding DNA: TGCGCCAGCAAGGGACTAGCGGGGGGTAACACCGGGGAGCTGTTTTTT. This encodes CASKGLAGGNTGELFF.

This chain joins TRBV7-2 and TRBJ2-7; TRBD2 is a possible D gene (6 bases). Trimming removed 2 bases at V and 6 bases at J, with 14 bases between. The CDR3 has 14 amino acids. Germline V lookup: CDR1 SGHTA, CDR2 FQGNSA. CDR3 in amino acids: CASSLRLEVSEQYF. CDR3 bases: TGTGCCAGCAGCTTACGACTAGAAGTCAGCGAGCAGTACTTC. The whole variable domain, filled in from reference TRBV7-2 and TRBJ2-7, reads GAGVSQSPSNKVTEKGKDVELRCDPISGHTALYWYRQSLGQGLEFLIYFQGNSAPDKSGLPSDRFSAERTGGSVSTLTIQRTQQEDSAVYLCASSLRLEVSEQYFGPGTRLTVT.

CDR3 residues: CASSARGIPSSGNTIYF. CDR3 DNA: TGTGCCAGCAGCGCTCGGGGGATCCCGAGCTCTGGAAACACCATATATTTT. The rearrangement uses TRBV9 and TRBJ1-3, with D possibly matching TRBD1 (5 bases). This CDR3 region has 17 residues. Between the trimmed V and J ends, which lost 3 bases and 0 bases, there was a span of 16 bases. CDR1 SGDLS and CDR2 YYNGEE come from the germline V gene.

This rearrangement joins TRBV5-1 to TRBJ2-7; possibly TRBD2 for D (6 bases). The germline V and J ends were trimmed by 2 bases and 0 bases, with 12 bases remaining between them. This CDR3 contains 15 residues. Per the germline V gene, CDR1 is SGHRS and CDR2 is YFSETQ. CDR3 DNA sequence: TGCGCCAGCAGCTTTGGGGGGACTGGCTCCTACGAGCAGTACTTC. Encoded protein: CASSFGGTGSYEQYF.

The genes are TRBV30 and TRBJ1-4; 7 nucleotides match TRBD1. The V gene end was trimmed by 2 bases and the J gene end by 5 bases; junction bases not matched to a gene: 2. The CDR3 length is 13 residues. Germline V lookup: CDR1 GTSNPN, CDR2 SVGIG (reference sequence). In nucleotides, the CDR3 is TGTGCCTGGAGTACACAGGGGAATGAAAAACTGTTTTTT. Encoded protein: CAWSTQGNEKLFF.

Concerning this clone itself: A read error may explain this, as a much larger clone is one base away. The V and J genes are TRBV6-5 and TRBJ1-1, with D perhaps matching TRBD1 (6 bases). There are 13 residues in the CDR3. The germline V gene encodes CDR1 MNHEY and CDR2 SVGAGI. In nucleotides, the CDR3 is TGTGCCAGCTCCTGGGGGCAGAACACTGAAACTTTCTTT. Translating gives CASSWGQNTETFF.

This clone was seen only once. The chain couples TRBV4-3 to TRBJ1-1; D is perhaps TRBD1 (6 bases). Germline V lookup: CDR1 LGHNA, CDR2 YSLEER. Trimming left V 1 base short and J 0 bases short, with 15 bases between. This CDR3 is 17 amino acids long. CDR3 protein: CASSQGDFGTMNTEAFF. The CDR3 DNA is TGCGCCAGCAGCCAAGGGGATTTTGGGACAATGAACACTGAAGCTTTCTTT.

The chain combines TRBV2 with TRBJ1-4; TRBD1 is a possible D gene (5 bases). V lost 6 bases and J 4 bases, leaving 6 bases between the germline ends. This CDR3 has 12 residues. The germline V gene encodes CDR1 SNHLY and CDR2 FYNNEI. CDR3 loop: CASSRDNEKLFF. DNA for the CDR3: TGTGCCAGCAGCAGGGATAATGAAAAACTGTTTTTT.

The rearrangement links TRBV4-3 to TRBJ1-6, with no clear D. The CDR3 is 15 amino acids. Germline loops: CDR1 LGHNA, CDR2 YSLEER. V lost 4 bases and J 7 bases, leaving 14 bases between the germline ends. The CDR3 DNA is TGCGCCAGCAGCCGCGACGGGTATCGGAATTCACCCCTCCACTTT. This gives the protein CASSRDGYRNSPLHF.

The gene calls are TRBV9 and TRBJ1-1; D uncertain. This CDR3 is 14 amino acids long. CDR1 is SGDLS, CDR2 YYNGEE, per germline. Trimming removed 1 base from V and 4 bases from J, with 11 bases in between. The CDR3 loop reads CASSVSVGGTEAFF. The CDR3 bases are TGTGCCAGCAGCGTAAGCGTTGGTGGCACTGAAGCTTTCTTT.

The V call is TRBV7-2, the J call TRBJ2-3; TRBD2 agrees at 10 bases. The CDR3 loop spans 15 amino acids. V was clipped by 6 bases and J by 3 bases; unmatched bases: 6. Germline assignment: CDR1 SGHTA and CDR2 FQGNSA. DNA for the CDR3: TGTGCCAGCAGTAGGGATAGCGGGGGGACAGATACGCAGTATTTT. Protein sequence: CASSRDSGGTDTQYF.

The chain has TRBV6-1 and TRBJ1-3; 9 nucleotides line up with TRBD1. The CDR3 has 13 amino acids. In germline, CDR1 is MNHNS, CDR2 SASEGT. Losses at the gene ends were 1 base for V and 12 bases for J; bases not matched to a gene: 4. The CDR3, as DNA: TGTGCCAGCAGTGAAGGGGACAGGGTCCGCATATATTTT. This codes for CASSEGDRVRIYF.

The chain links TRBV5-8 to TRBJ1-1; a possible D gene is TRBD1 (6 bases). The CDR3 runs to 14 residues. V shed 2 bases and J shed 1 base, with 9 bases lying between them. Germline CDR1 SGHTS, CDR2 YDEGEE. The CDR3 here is CASSFGRGNTEAFF. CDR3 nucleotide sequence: TGTGCCAGCAGCTTTGGCAGGGGGAACACTGAAGCTTTCTTT.

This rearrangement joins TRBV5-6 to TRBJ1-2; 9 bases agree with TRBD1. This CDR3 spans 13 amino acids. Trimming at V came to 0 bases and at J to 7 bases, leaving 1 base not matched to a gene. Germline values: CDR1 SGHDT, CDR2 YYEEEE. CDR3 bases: TGTGCCAGCAGCTTGGGGACAGGGGCTGGCTACACCTTC. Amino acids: CASSLGTGAGYTF.

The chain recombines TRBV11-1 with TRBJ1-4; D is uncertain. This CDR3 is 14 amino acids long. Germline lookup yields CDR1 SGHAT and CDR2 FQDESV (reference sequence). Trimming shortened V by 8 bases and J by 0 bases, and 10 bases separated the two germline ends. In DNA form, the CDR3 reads TGTGCCAGCGCCGTCTCAGCAACTAATGAAAAACTGTTTTTT. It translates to CASAVSATNEKLFF.

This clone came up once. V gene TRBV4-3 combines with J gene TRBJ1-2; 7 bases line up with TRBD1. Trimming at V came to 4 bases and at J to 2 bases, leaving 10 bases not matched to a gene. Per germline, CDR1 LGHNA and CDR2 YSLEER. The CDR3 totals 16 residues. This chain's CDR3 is CASSLTGNTLNYGYTF. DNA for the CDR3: TGCGCCAGCAGCCTGACAGGGAACACATTAAACTATGGCTACACCTTC.

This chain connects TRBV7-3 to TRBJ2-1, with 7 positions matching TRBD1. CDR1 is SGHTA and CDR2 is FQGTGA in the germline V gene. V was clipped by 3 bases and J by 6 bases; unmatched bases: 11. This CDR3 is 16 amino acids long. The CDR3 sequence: CASSLRSTGLGNEQFF. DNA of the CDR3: TGTGCCAGCAGCTTGCGATCGACAGGGTTGGGCAATGAGCAGTTCTTC.

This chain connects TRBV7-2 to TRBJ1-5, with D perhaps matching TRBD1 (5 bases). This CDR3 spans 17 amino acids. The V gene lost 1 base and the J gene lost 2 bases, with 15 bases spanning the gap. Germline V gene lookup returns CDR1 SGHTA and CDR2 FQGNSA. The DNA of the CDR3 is TGTGCCAGCAGCTTAGTTGGGGGGTGGTTCGGCAATCAGCCCCAGCATTTT. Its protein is CASSLVGGWFGNQPQHF.

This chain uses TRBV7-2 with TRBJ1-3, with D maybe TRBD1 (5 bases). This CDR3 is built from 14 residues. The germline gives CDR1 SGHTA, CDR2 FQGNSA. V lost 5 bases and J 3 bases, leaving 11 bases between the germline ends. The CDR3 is CASSPGGVGNTIYF. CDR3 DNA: TGTGCCAGCAGCCCCGGGGGTGTTGGAAACACCATATATTTT. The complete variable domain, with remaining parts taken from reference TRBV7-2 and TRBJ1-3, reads GAGVSQSPSNKVTEKGKDVELRCDPISGHTALYWYRQSLGQGLEFLIYFQGNSAPDKSGLPSDRFSAERTGGSVSTLTIQRTQQEDSAVYLCASSPGGVGNTIYFGEGSWLTVV.

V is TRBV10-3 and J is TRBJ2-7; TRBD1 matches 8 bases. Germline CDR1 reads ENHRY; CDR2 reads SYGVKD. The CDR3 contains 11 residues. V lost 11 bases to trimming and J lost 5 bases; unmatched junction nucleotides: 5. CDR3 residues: CAVRTGNEQYF. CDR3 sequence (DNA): TGTGCCGTCCGGACAGGGAACGAGCAGTACTTC.

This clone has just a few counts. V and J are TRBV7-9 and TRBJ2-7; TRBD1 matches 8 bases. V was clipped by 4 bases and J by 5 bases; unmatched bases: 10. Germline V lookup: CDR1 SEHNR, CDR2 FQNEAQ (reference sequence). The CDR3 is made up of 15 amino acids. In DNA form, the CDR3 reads TGTGCCAGCAGCTCTCCTGCGGACAGGGACCACGAGCAGTACTTC. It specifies CASSSPADRDHEQYF.